Below are 22 T cell receptor beta chains sequenced from a single sample in a study of early T cells in non-severe SARS-CoV-2 infection. MiXCR, applied by TCRdb to the 5' RACE reads, yields one record per CDR3 protein. The sample contains 70,000 to 95,000 distinct CDR3 sequences, about 14% of which appear only once. The sample comprised whole blood. The receptors derive from an adult who was a healthcare worker with PCR-confirmed SARS-CoV-2 infection or an uninfected control (not recorded which).

J is TRBJ2-5 and V is TRBV27, with 7 bases lining up with TRBD2. CDR3 length equals 14 residues. With V trimmed by 5 bases and J by 4 bases, 7 bases remained unmatched. CDR1 is MNHEY and CDR2 is SMNVEV in the germline V gene (reference sequence). CDR3 in amino acids: CASSPSWGGETQYF. The CDR3 region has the DNA TGTGCCAGCAGTCCCTCTTGGGGGGGAGAGACCCAGTACTTC.

The V call is TRBV3-1, the J call TRBJ2-1; D may correspond to TRBD1 or TRBD2 (7 bases each). Germline V CDR1 and CDR2: LGHDT, YNNKEL (reference sequence). Deletions cut 4 bases from V and 8 bases from J, with 15 bases between. The CDR3 covers 14 residues. The CDR3 nucleotides are TGTGCCAGCAGCCTCCGGGCAGGGGGGGATGAGCAGTTCTTC. Residues: CASSLRAGGDEQFF.

The chain combines TRBV5-1 with TRBJ1-1; the D is unclear. The V gene's germline CDR1 is SGHRS and CDR2 YFSETQ. The V and J ends lost 3 bases and 2 bases respectively, with 20 bases between them. The CDR3 length is 17 residues. The chain's CDR3 is CASSWNPPGRQNTEAFF. The CDR3 region has the DNA TGCGCCAGCAGCTGGAATCCCCCCGGACGGCAAAACACTGAAGCTTTCTTT.

This clonotype was seen a single time. The chain recombines TRBV27 with TRBJ1-2, with 9 bases lining up with TRBD1. V gave up 2 bases and J gave up 7 bases; unmatched junction bases: 5. The length of the CDR3 is 14 residues. The germline V gene has CDR1 MNHEY and CDR2 SMNVEV (reference sequence). Here the CDR3 reads CASSLSHRGPGYTF. CDR3 DNA sequence: TGTGCCAGCAGTTTAAGCCACAGGGGGCCTGGCTACACCTTC.

This clonotype was seen a few times. The genes are TRBV12-3 or TRBV12-4 and TRBJ2-3; D is possibly TRBD1 (5 bases). V lost 2 bases to trimming and J lost 5 bases, with 20 bases between them. The length of the CDR3 is 17 residues. In DNA form, the CDR3 reads TGTGCCAGCAGTTTACATCAGGGATCCCTTCAGGTAGATACGCAGTATTTT. It translates to CASSLHQGSLQVDTQYF.

There are a few counts of this clonotype. V and J are TRBV6-1 and TRBJ1-2; 7 nucleotides match TRBD1. CDR1 MNHNS and CDR2 SASEGT come from the germline V gene. The junction had 17 bases not matched to a gene; V was cut back by 5 bases and J by 8 bases. This CDR3 region has 16 residues. CDR3 sequence reads: CASSIRQGAQPRGYTF. The CDR3 DNA reads TGTGCCAGCAGTATTCGACAGGGAGCCCAGCCGCGGGGCTACACCTTC.

This chain links TRBV20-1 with TRBJ2-5, with 14 bases fitting TRBD2. Germline assignment: CDR1 DFQATT and CDR2 SNEGSKA (reference sequence). The CDR3 loop spans 15 amino acids. V lost 7 bases and J lost 4; bases outside the gene matches: 8. The CDR3 DNA is TGCAGTGGGACTAGCGGGGGGTCGATGTCAGAGACCCAGTACTTC. Translated, it gives CSGTSGGSMSETQYF.

This clonotype was counted many times. The chain links TRBV27 to TRBJ1-2; 12 nucleotides line up with TRBD1. CDR1 MNHEY and CDR2 SMNVEV come from the germline V gene (reference sequence). V was clipped by 9 bases and J by 8 bases; unmatched bases: 7. CDR3 length: 13 amino acids. The CDR3 protein is CARPGQGAEGYTF. The CDR3 coding sequence is TGTGCCAGACCGGGACAGGGGGCTGAAGGCTACACCTTC.

The rearrangement joins TRBV20-1 to TRBJ2-1; D not certain. Germline CDR1 reads DFQATT; CDR2 reads SNEGSKA (reference sequence). Trimming stripped 3 bases from V and 15 bases from J, with 15 bases between. The CDR3 is made up of 11 amino acids. In DNA, the CDR3 is TGCAGTGCTAGTGACGGGCCGGCCAGGTTCTTC. This codes for CSASDGPARFF.

This clonotype was observed a few times. This rearrangement joins TRBV5-6 to TRBJ1-1; the match to TRBD1 covers 7 bases. Germline-derived CDR1 and CDR2 are SGHDT and YYEEEE. There are 15 residues in the CDR3. Unmatched junction bases numbered 10, after V lost 5 bases and J lost 3 bases. The CDR3 DNA is TGTGCCAGCAGTCCGACAGGGCGGGATGACACTGAAGCTTTCTTT. This translates into CASSPTGRDDTEAFF. The full variable domain, completed using reference TRBV5-6 and TRBJ1-1, is DAGVTQSPTHLIKTRGQQVTLRCSPKSGHDTVSWYQQALGQGPQFIFQYYEEEERQRGNFPDRFSGHQFPNYSSELNVNALLLGDSALYLCASSPTGRDDTEAFFGQGTRLTVV.

This clonotype came up many times. The chain is built from TRBV3-1 and TRBJ1-2, with 7 bases that match TRBD1. J was trimmed by 2 bases and V by 4 bases; bases with no gene match: 10. The germline CDR1 and CDR2 sequences are LGHDT and YNNKEL (reference sequence). The CDR3 is made up of 16 amino acids. The CDR3 here is CASSRQGTESNYGYTF. DNA for the CDR3: TGTGCCAGCAGCCGCCAGGGGACAGAATCGAACTATGGCTACACCTTC.

CDR3 sequence reads: CASSPLIGELFF. CDR3 bases: TGTGCCAGCAGCCCGCTGATCGGGGAGCTGTTTTTT. The chain links TRBV14 to TRBJ2-2; D not resolved. The ends were cut back, 4 bases at V and 7 bases at J, with 7 bases in the middle. The CDR3 is 12 residues long. CDR1 is SGHDN and CDR2 is FVKESK in the germline V gene.

This clonotype was detected only a few times. The genes are TRBV20-1 and TRBJ2-1; 7 bases agree with TRBD2. The germline V gene encodes CDR1 DFQATT and CDR2 SNEGSKA (reference sequence). The CDR3 covers 12 residues. V shed 3 bases, J shed 5 bases, and the junction held 1 base outside the gene matches. CDR3 residues: CSARGLNNEQFF. The CDR3 coding sequence is TGCAGTGCTAGGGGACTAAACAATGAGCAGTTCTTC.

The chain combines TRBV11-2 with TRBJ2-1; maybe TRBD2 (5 bases). There are 16 residues in the CDR3. V was trimmed by 2 bases and J by 3 bases, leaving 14 bases between them. CDR1 is SGHAT, CDR2 FQNNGV, per germline. The CDR3 is CASSLNLRASYNEQFF. Here the CDR3 DNA reads TGTGCCAGCAGCTTAAATTTGCGGGCCAGCTACAATGAGCAGTTCTTC.

This clonotype was seen only a few times. The chain joins TRBV30 to TRBJ1-6; 8 bases fit TRBD1. V was pared by 7 bases and J by 9 bases, with 5 bases of the junction left unmatched. The germline gives CDR1 GTSNPN, CDR2 SVGIG (reference sequence). The CDR3 is 12 amino acids. CDR3 amino acids: CASDRGASPLHF. The CDR3 nucleotides are TGTGCCTCAGACAGGGGAGCTTCACCCCTCCACTTT.

The count of this clonotype is one. A much larger clonotype is one base distant, so this may be a read error. The gene calls are TRBV6-5 and TRBJ1-2; D remains ambiguous. CDR1 is MNHEY and CDR2 is SVGAGI in the germline V gene. Deletions cut 0 bases from V and 2 bases from J, with 10 bases between. CDR3 size: 15 residues. CDR3 bases: TGTGCCAGCAGTTACTCTAACAGCGGCAACTATGGCTACACCTTC. It specifies CASSYSNSGNYGYTF.

The chain joins TRBV25-1 to TRBJ2-5; D is unresolved. The V and J ends lost 4 bases and 5 bases respectively, with 5 bases between them. This CDR3 contains 11 residues. In germline, CDR1 is MGHDK, CDR2 SYGVNS. In nucleotides, the CDR3 is TGTGCCAGCAGTGGCGCGGAGACCCAGTACTTC. This encodes CASSGAETQYF.

The rearrangement joins TRBV6-1 to TRBJ1-2; D ambiguous. CDR3 size: 14 residues. Germline values: CDR1 MNHNS, CDR2 SASEGT. Trimming took 2 bases from V and 2 from J, leaving 9 bases between them. DNA of the CDR3: TGTGCCAGCAGTGAATCCCCAGAGAACTATGGCTACACCTTC. The encoded protein is CASSESPENYGYTF.

This clonotype was seen more than once but under ten times. The chain carries TRBV2 and TRBJ1-2; no firm D call. V lost 3 bases to trimming and J lost 4 bases, with 9 bases between them. The CDR3 is 13 amino acids. Germline CDR1 SNHLY, CDR2 FYNNEI. Written as DNA, the CDR3 is TGTGCCAGCAGTGAGGAGGGTAGCTATGGCTACACCTTC. Translating it yields CASSEEGSYGYTF.

This clonotype was seen at least ten times. The chain employs TRBV12-3 or TRBV12-4 and TRBJ2-7; the D is unclear. There are 13 residues in the CDR3. Trimming stripped 1 base from V and 2 bases from J, with 6 bases between. CDR3 residues: CASSLGLPYEQYV. DNA for the CDR3: TGTGCCAGCAGTTTAGGATTGCCCTACGAGCAGTACGTC.

By frequency in the sample, this clonotype is medium-sized. The CDR3 DNA reads as TGTGCCAGCACCGAGGGCCCAATGAACACTGAAGCTTTCTTT. Translating it yields CASTEGPMNTEAFF. The chain has TRBV12-3 or TRBV12-4 and TRBJ1-1; D is undetermined. V dropped 7 bases and J dropped 0 bases, with 12 bases sitting between them. CDR3 length equals 14 residues.

The table lists this clonotype with many counts. The chain has TRBV19 and TRBJ1-5; D not certain. The length of the CDR3 is 15 residues. Trimming took off 4 bases at V and 6 bases at J, with 16 bases between the two ends. The germline V gene encodes CDR1 LNHDA and CDR2 SQIVND (reference sequence). The CDR3 DNA sequence: TGTGCCAGTAGTACGAAGGACGGCAAAGGTCAGCCCCAGCATTTT. Amino acid sequence: CASSTKDGKGQPQHF.